This T cell receptor beta chain came from a study of immune evolution from preneoplasia to lung adenocarcinoma (dated by TCRdb to the early 2020s). A note on the overall study: HLA loss of heterozygosity was observed in about 7%, 15% and 30% of AIS, MIA and ADC lesions, respectively, and was not observed in any AAH lesions. The overall cohort was made up of 53 patients with pulmonary nodules who had surgical resection. The study used immune gene expression, TCR sequencing and multiplex immunofluorescence to profile the immune contexture of lung adenocarcinoma precursors and invasive adenocarcinoma. The study reported that roughly 110 samples were used for TCR sequencing. Sample size was based on specimen availability rather than a prior power calculation. Resected precursor lesions (AAH, AIS, MIA) and invasive adenocarcinomas were compared against paired morphologically normal lung tissue. A total of about 51 patients contributed TCR sequencing data. POLYSOLVER was used to infer Class I HLA alleles from exome data, and LOHHLA was used to detect allele-specific HLA loss. The immune data were integrated with whole exome sequencing and methylation data obtained from the same cohort of nodules.

TCR beta CDR3 regions were sequenced from DNA using the immunoSEQ hsTCRbeta Kit. Concerning the study's data processing: The ImmunoSEQ Analyzer was used to analyse the TCR sequencing data. T cell clonality was defined as 1 minus Pielou's evenness, as computed on productive rearrangements. T cell diversity was measured with the inverse Simpson index on productive templates. T cell density was defined as TCR beta template counts normalized to usable DNA, with usable DNA estimated by amplifying and sequencing housekeeping genes. Two-sided Kruskal-Wallis tests were used to compare TCR metrics between histologic stages. Entries here come from immuneACCESS through TCRdb and include only in-frame sequences with V and J called. Some clones fail to appear in such tables; in the studies checked, an unresolved V gene covers under half of the shortfall, and the cause of the remainder is unknown. V and J calls plus clone size are reproduced from that table; the DNA served to infer D and trimming. The sample data list thousands of clones, and about three quarters of these were observed just once. Jointly, the top ten make up over 5% of the sample.

General study outcomes and caveats: Compared with EGFR-mutant or double wild-type lesions, KRAS-mutant nodules had the highest T cell clonality. Because all patients came from Japan and China, whether the findings apply to Western populations was uncertain. The findings were based on association rather than direct causation, and larger cohorts with long-term follow-up and longitudinal biopsies were deemed needed. Clonality was highest in normal lung, while later-stage lesions appeared to have lower clonality but higher T cell density and diversity. The highest top T cell clone frequencies were observed in normal lung, and a progressive decrease in top T cell clone frequencies appeared to occur from AAH through AIS, MIA and invasive adenocarcinoma.

The junction carries 18 bases between V and J, which are trimmed by 7 bases and 6 bases respectively. The cysteine opens and the phenylalanine closes a CDR3 of 14 amino acids. Only the CDR3 region is kept as DNA, spanning 42 bases read in frame from base 1. CDR1 and CDR2, per the germline V gene (reference sequence), are LNHDA and SQIVND. Patients underwent resection in Japan or China between the mid-2010s and the late 2010s. Two lung cancer pathologists independently confirmed the histologic diagnosis of each case on H&E slides. Macro-dissection after pathologic assessment enriched premalignant or tumor cells for nucleic acid extraction. DNA was isolated from FFPE tissue using the AllPrep DNA/RNA FFPE Kit. Note on this clone: Which antigen it targets is not known. The record has no base qualities; no much larger clone is one base away.

The sequenced sample consisted of FFPE invasive lung adenocarcinoma tissue. The cell subset or site label corresponds to: frankly invasive lung adenocarcinoma (ADC). The sequence was obtained from a person aged 45-65 years with lung adenocarcinoma. The V and J segments used are TRBV19 and TRBJ1-2; the D gene cannot be resolved reliably. The DNA sequence follows: TGTGCCAGTACCACAGTGGCGGTTTTTGATGGCTACACCTTC. Its protein product is CASTTVAVFDGYTF.